The 25 T cell receptor beta chains reported below all come from one sample, sequenced in a study of blood T cell repertoires in COVID-19. Assay used: immunoSEQ multiplex PCR; TCRdb lists only in-frame clones, some missing. The sample gives about 110,000 clones, roughly 83% of which show up once; around 4.4% is in the top ten. The sample comprised peripheral blood. The receptors come from a human donor in a cohort sampled during active COVID-19.

V and J are TRBV5-1 and TRBJ1-2; 7 nucleotides agree with TRBD1. With V trimmed by 4 bases and J by 5 bases, 11 bases remained unmatched. Per germline, CDR1 SGHRS and CDR2 YFSETQ. The CDR3 is 15 amino acids. This chain's CDR3 is CASSPDPGTAYGYTF. For the CDR3, the DNA is TGCGCCAGCAGCCCCGATCCCGGGACAGCATATGGCTACACCTTC. Based on the CDR3 plus reference TRBV5-1 and TRBJ1-2, the full variable domain is KAGVTQTPRYLIKTRGQQVTLSCSPISGHRSVSWYQQTPGQGLQFLFEYFSETQRNKGNFPGRFSGRQFSNSRSEMNVSTLELGDSALYLCASSPDPGTAYGYTFGSGTRLTVV.

The rearrangement joins TRBV18 to TRBJ1-6; 7 nucleotides agree with TRBD1. The germline CDR1 and CDR2 sequences are KGHSH and LQKENI. The CDR3 is 13 residues long. Trimming took 5 bases from V and 7 from J; bases not matched to a gene: 2. The CDR3 DNA is TGTGCCAGCTCATCGGACAGGAATTCACCCCTCCACTTT. Encoded protein: CASSSDRNSPLHF. Filled out from reference TRBV18 and TRBJ1-6, the complete variable domain reads NAGVMQNPRHLVRRRGQEARLRCSPMKGHSHVYWYRQLPEEGLKFMVYLQKENIIDESGMPKERFSAEFPKEGPSILRIQQVVRGDSAAYFCASSSDRNSPLHFGNGTRLTVT.

This clone was seen a handful of times. V usage is TRBV12-3 or TRBV12-4 and J usage is TRBJ1-4, with D maybe TRBD1 (5 bases). Deletions cut 6 bases from V and 8 bases from J, with 10 bases between. The CDR3 is 12 amino acids. CDR3 in amino acids: CASSQTVEKLFF. In DNA, the CDR3 is TGTGCCAGCAGCCAGACAGTAGAAAAACTGTTTTTT.

The chain carries TRBV7-9 and TRBJ2-1; 8 bases line up with TRBD2. Unmatched junction bases numbered 4, after V lost 1 base and J lost 2 bases. CDR3 size: 16 residues. CDR1 and CDR2 from the germline V gene are SEHNR and FQNEAQ (reference sequence). DNA for the CDR3: TGTGCCAGCAGCTTAGGGGCACTAGCGGCCTACAATGAGCAGTTCTTC. Its translation: CASSLGALAAYNEQFF.

The chain combines TRBV5-4 with TRBJ1-4, with a weak D call TRBD1 (5 bases). Looked up from germline, CDR1 is SGHNT and CDR2 is YYREEE (reference sequence). The CDR3 extends over 13 amino acids. The germline V and J ends were trimmed by 3 bases and 8 bases, with 11 bases remaining between them. The CDR3: CASSSQDTEKLFF. The CDR3 DNA is TGTGCCAGCAGCTCGCAGGACACCGAAAAACTGTTTTTT.

The V and J genes are TRBV15 and TRBJ1-4; 7 bases align to TRBD1. J gave up 0 bases and V 0 bases, and 7 bases lay outside the gene matches. This CDR3 region has 18 residues. CDR1 is LNHNV and CDR2 is YYDKDF in the germline V gene (reference sequence). CDR3 amino acids: CATSRDPGQITTNEKLFF. In DNA form, the CDR3 reads TGTGCCACCAGCAGAGATCCGGGACAGATAACAACTAATGAAAAACTGTTTTTT.

This chain connects TRBV6-1 to TRBJ1-5, with 11 bases fitting TRBD1. V was pared by 4 bases and J by 1 base, with 3 bases of the junction left unmatched. This CDR3 is 16 amino acids long. Looked up from germline, CDR1 is MNHNS and CDR2 is SASEGT. The CDR3 sequence is CASSGTGGLSNQPQHF. The CDR3 DNA reads TGTGCCAGCAGTGGGACAGGGGGCTTAAGCAATCAGCCCCAGCATTTT.

The chain combines TRBV4-2 with TRBJ2-7; TRBD2 is a possible D gene (6 bases). V shed 1 base and J shed 2 bases, with 12 bases lying between them. This CDR3 region has 15 residues. Per germline, CDR1 LGHNA and CDR2 YNFKEQ. This CDR3 reads CASSQGRDLPYEQYF. The CDR3, as DNA: TGTGCCAGCAGCCAAGGGCGGGACTTGCCCTACGAGCAGTACTTC.

The chain carries TRBV11-1 and TRBJ2-7; TRBD2 matches at 10 bases. J gave up 7 bases and V 4 bases, and 10 bases lay outside the gene matches. Germline-derived CDR1 and CDR2 are SGHAT and FQDESV (reference sequence). This CDR3 comprises 15 residues. CDR3 DNA sequence: TGTGCCAGCAGCTCCGGGACTAGCGCAACGCGAGAGCAGTACTTC. Encoded protein: CASSSGTSATREQYF.

Here the CDR3 DNA reads TGTGCCAGCAGCGTAGTAGCGGGAGGGGGGAATGAGCAGTTCTTC. Amino acids: CASSVVAGGGNEQFF. The chain employs TRBV9 and TRBJ2-1; 11 bases agree with TRBD2. CDR3 length equals 15 residues. CDR1 and CDR2 (germline): SGDLS, YYNGEE. Germline trimming cut 0 bases from V and 7 bases from J; bases unmatched to any gene: 3. The whole variable domain, remainder taken from reference TRBV9 and TRBJ2-1, is DSGVTQTPKHLITATGQRVTLRCSPRSGDLSVYWYQQSLDQGLQFLIQYYNGEERAKGNILERFSAQQFPDLHSELNLSSLELGDSALYFCASSVVAGGGNEQFFGPGTRLTVL.

This rearrangement joins TRBV7-9 to TRBJ2-5; 13 nucleotides line up with TRBD2. The CDR3 extends over 16 amino acids. With 8 bases clipped from V and 2 bases from J, the junction kept 8 bases outside the gene matches. CDR1 and CDR2 from the germline V gene are SEHNR and FQNEAQ (reference sequence). The CDR3 loop reads CASGIGLAGVQETQYF. Written as DNA, the CDR3 is TGTGCCAGCGGTATCGGACTAGCGGGAGTACAAGAGACCCAGTACTTC. Full variable domain (outside the CDR3, taken from reference TRBV7-9 and TRBJ2-5): DTGVSQNPRHKITKRGQNVTFRCDPISEHNRLYWYRQTLGQGPEFLTYFQNEAQLEKSRLLSDRFSAERPKGSFSTLEIQRTEQGDSAMYLCASGIGLAGVQETQYFGPGTRLLVL.

V is TRBV6-1 and J is TRBJ2-7; D unclear. The CDR3 totals 16 residues. V gave up 1 base and J gave up 2 bases, with 15 bases separating them. Germline V gene sequence: CDR1 MNHNS, CDR2 SASEGT. This chain's CDR3 is CASSEVARGRTYEQYF. For the CDR3, the DNA is TGTGCCAGCAGTGAAGTGGCCCGCGGCAGAACCTACGAGCAGTACTTC.

The chain carries TRBV14 and TRBJ1-2, with no clear D. Germline V gene sequence: CDR1 SGHDN, CDR2 FVKESK. The V end was cut by 2 bases, the J end by 4 bases, with 14 bases between. The length of the CDR3 is 15 residues. The CDR3 sequence is CASSQITGWAYGYTF. The CDR3 nucleotides are TGTGCCAGCAGCCAAATAACCGGATGGGCCTATGGCTACACCTTC.

As regards this clone: The sample contains more than one DNA sequence encoding this CDR3. The CDR3 DNA reads TGTGCCAGCAGTTTACTCTCTAGCGGGAGGGCCTACGAGCAGTACTTC. Amino acids: CASSLLSSGRAYEQYF. V and J are TRBV27 and TRBJ2-7, with 12 bases lining up with TRBD2. Looked up from germline, CDR1 is MNHEY and CDR2 is SMNVEV (reference sequence). The CDR3 has 16 amino acids. Trimming removed 2 bases from V and 2 bases from J; junction bases left unmatched: 4.

This chain uses TRBV7-9 with TRBJ2-1; TRBD2 aligns across 10 bases. Germline V CDR1 and CDR2: SEHNR, FQNEAQ (reference sequence). V shed 1 base and J 3 bases; nucleotides not matched to a gene: 3. The CDR3 is 16 amino acids. The CDR3 loop is CASSLVAGGNYNEQFF. The DNA of the CDR3 is TGTGCCAGCAGCTTAGTAGCGGGAGGAAACTACAATGAGCAGTTCTTC.

The chain recombines TRBV19 with TRBJ1-5, with 10 positions matching TRBD1. The CDR3 loop spans 20 amino acids. Germline V gene data show CDR1 as LNHDA and CDR2 as SQIVND (reference sequence). After removal of 6 bases from V and 0 bases from J, the junction contained 17 bases not matched to a gene. CDR3 in amino acids: CASRSMTGGAWGGSNQPQHF. The CDR3 nucleotides read TGTGCCAGTAGGTCCATGACAGGGGGCGCGTGGGGTGGTAGCAATCAGCCCCAGCATTTT.

The chain combines TRBV10-3 with TRBJ2-7; D is perhaps TRBD1 (7 bases). This CDR3 is built from 14 residues. Germline CDR1 is ENHRY and CDR2 is SYGVKD. With 4 bases removed from V and 5 bases from J, the gap between germline ends came to 15 bases. CDR3 amino acids: CAISGAGGQDEQYV. DNA of the CDR3: TGTGCCATCAGTGGGGCAGGGGGGCAAGACGAGCAGTACGTC.

The V and J genes are TRBV6-2 or TRBV6-3 and TRBJ1-2; the D is unclear. The V gene lost 4 bases and the J gene lost 1 base, with 13 bases spanning the gap. Looked up from germline, CDR1 is MNHEY and CDR2 is SVGEGT. This CDR3 has 15 residues. This CDR3 is CASSSTSTFNYGYTF. As DNA, the CDR3 is TGTGCCAGCAGTTCCACTTCTACTTTTAACTATGGCTACACCTTC.

This chain uses TRBV6-5 with TRBJ2-2; TRBD2 agrees at 10 bases. The CDR3 is 15 residues long. Germline values: CDR1 MNHEY, CDR2 SVGAGI. Unmatched junction bases numbered 8, after V lost 6 bases and J lost 7 bases. CDR3 in amino acids: CASRKAGGPVGELFF. In DNA form, the CDR3 reads TGTGCCAGCAGGAAAGCGGGAGGGCCGGTCGGGGAGCTGTTTTTT.

This chain uses TRBV9 with TRBJ2-3, with TRBD2 identical over 10 bases. This CDR3 has 16 residues. Trimming took 0 bases from V and 5 from J; bases not matched to a gene: 6. Germline assignment: CDR1 SGDLS and CDR2 YYNGEE. CDR3 protein: CASSVGLAGVIDTQYF. Here the CDR3 DNA reads TGTGCCAGCAGCGTAGGGCTAGCGGGAGTGATAGATACGCAGTATTTT.

The rearrangement joins TRBV28 to TRBJ1-1; a weak D match, TRBD1 (6 bases). This CDR3 comprises 14 residues. Germline V gene data show CDR1 as MDHEN and CDR2 as SYDVKM. The ends were cut back, 3 bases at V and 2 bases at J, with 10 bases in the middle. The CDR3 DNA reads TGTGCCAGCAGTTTGGACAGAATTAACACTGAAGCTTTCTTT. Amino acids: CASSLDRINTEAFF.

This clone was detected only a few times. The chain uses TRBV21-1 and TRBJ2-6; the table names TRBD1, a call not compared with the DNA. TRBV21-1 is noted as a pseudogene. This CDR3 has 19 residues. The CDR3 is CASSPSRTGGVSGANVLTF. DNA of the CDR3: TGTGCCAGCAGCCCGAGCAGAACAGGGGGGGTCTCTGGGGCCAACGTCCTGACTTTC.

V is TRBV13 and J is TRBJ2-1; TRBD2 aligns across 7 bases. The CDR3 has 13 amino acids. Germline V gene data show CDR1 as PRHDT and CDR2 as FYEKMQ (reference sequence). V lost 5 bases to trimming and J lost 6 bases; unmatched junction nucleotides: 4. CDR3 amino acids: CASSRGSFNEQFF. The CDR3 coding sequence is TGTGCCAGCAGCCGCGGGAGCTTCAATGAGCAGTTCTTC. Supplemented by reference TRBV13 and TRBJ2-1, the full variable domain reads AAGVIQSPRHLIKEKRETATLKCYPIPRHDTVYWYQQGPGQDPQFLISFYEKMQSDKGSIPDRFSAQQFSDYHSELNMSSLELGDSALYFCASSRGSFNEQFFGPGTRLTVL.

The rearrangement uses TRBV5-4 and TRBJ1-1, with D possibly matching TRBD1 (6 bases). The V end lost 1 base, the J end lost 3 bases, and 10 bases lay between the germline ends. The length of the CDR3 is 14 residues. Germline CDR1 and CDR2: SGHNT and YYREEE (reference sequence). In DNA, the CDR3 is TGTGCCAGCAGCTTGACAGGGAGGGACACTGAAGCTTTCTTT. Protein product: CASSLTGRDTEAFF.

J is TRBJ2-7 and V is TRBV7-9; TRBD2 might be the D (6 bases). CDR1 and CDR2 (germline): SEHNR, FQNEAQ (reference sequence). V was shortened by 4 bases and J by 3 bases, with 10 bases between the two germline ends. The CDR3 consists of 13 residues. The CDR3 is CASSSEAGYEQYV. The CDR3 DNA sequence: TGTGCCAGCAGCTCCGAAGCGGGCTACGAGCAGTACGTC.